The T cell receptor beta chain under discussion was sequenced for a study of shared clonotypes between healthy human individuals. Details on this clone: Its antigen is unidentified.

The CDR3 extends over 18 amino acids. The germline CDR1 and CDR2 sequences are LGHNA and YNFKEQ. V trimming: 1 base; J trimming: 6 bases; junction bases outside the gene matches: 8. Every contributor of samples was a Caucasian grown-up residing in Nashville, Tennessee. Study-level points and caveats: Of the naive CD4 clonotypes, roughly 5.2% were shared across several donors.

Assay execution proceeded at the deep level. Clones were sequenced by immunoSEQ multiplex PCR, and TCRdb holds only the in-frame ones, with some missing. The sample carries about 990,000 clones, 75% to 85% recorded once. The sequence was obtained from a man in his late teens or twenties in good health. Some clones in this sample may be carry-over from other donors' samples. The sequenced material came from memory CD4+ T cells from PBMCs. Subset specified: CD45RA-negative fraction. The rearrangement joins TRBV4-2 to TRBJ2-2; 13 bases are shared with TRBD2. The DNA of the CDR3 is TGTGCCAGCAGCCAAGGACCCGGACTAGCGGGAGCACCCGGGGAGCTGTTTTTT. It encodes CASSQGPGLAGAPGELFF.